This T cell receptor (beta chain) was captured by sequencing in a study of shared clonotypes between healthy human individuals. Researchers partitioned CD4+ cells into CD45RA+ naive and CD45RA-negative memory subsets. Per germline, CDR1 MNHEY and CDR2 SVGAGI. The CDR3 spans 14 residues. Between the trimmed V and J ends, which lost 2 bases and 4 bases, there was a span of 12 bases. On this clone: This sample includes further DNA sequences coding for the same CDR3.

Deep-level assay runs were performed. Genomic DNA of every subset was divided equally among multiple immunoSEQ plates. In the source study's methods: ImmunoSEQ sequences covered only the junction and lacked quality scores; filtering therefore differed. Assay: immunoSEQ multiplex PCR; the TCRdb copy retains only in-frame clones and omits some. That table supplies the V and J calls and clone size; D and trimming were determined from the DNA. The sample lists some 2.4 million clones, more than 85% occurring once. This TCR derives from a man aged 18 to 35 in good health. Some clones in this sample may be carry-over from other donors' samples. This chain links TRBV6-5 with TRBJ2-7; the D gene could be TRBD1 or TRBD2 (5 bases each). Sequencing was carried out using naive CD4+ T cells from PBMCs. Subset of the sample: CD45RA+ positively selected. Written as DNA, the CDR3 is TGTGCCAGCAGTTACCGGACCGGGGCGTACGAGCAGTACTTC. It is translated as CASSYRTGAYEQYF.